Listed below are T cell receptor beta chains from one sample, sequenced in a study of shared clonotypes between healthy human individuals. Assay used: immunoSEQ multiplex PCR; TCRdb lists only in-frame clones, some missing. Of under 1,100,000 clones listed, 70% to 80% are singletons. Sequencing was done on a sample of memory CD4+ T cells from PBMCs. The receptors here all came from a man between 18 and 35 years old in good health. Some clones in this sample may be carry-over from other donors' samples. Each CDR3 is given with its conserved first and last residue. The size field is filled for only some rows; it gives once, few, many or a size class.

v_gene	abundance	j_gene	CDR3aa
TRBV10-2	.	TRBJ1-3	CASSVGGSSGNTIYF
TRBV27	once	TRBJ2-1	CASSTSGPTPSGEQFF
TRBV7-3	.	TRBJ1-1	CASSIARGTEAFF
TRBV10-3	.	.	CAISERESGYEQYF
TRBV7-7	.	TRBJ2-5	CASSSTSVNQETQYF
TRBV6-5	.	TRBJ2-5	CASSSLAAGETQYF
TRBV5-1	.	TRBJ2-3	CASSLSSGTSSTDTQYF
TRBV29-1	.	TRBJ1-2	CSGGQGVGYTF
TRBV11-1	.	TRBJ1-2	CASSPRGGYGYTF
TRBV27	.	TRBJ1-5	CASSLLGENQPQHF
TRBV18	.	TRBJ2-2	CASSPQGVPANTGELFF
TRBV28	.	TRBJ1-3	CASSPLSRNTIYF
TRBV4-3	.	TRBJ2-2	CASSHHLGEFAGELFF
TRBV5-5	.	TRBJ2-5	CASQTSGFQETQYF
TRBV7-8	.	TRBJ2-7	CASSYSWGGRAQEQYF
TRBV28	.	TRBJ2-7	CASSLYYEQYF
TRBV6-1	.	TRBJ2-7	CASTPPGSYEQYF
TRBV29-1	many	TRBJ1-1	CSVSSGNTEAFF
TRBV29-1	.	TRBJ2-3	CSWGRASTDTQYF
TRBV18	.	TRBJ1-1	CASSPRQLNTEAFF
TRBV9	.	TRBJ2-1	CASSASPTSGSDEQFF
TRBV5-1	.	TRBJ1-1	CASSRTGTNTEAFF
TRBV6-1	.	TRBJ1-5	CASSEDRAPNQPQHF
TRBV28	.	TRBJ2-7	CASRELAETYEQYF
TRBV5-1	.	TRBJ2-5	CASSFGGSTSGAQETQYF
TRBV6-6	.	TRBJ2-1	CASSYFWGESNEQFF
TRBV28	.	TRBJ1-1	CASSATAGRIAFF
TRBV18	.	TRBJ1-5	CASSDEGTALGRPQHF
TRBV6-6	.	TRBJ2-1	CASSSRQAKTYNEQFF
TRBV7-3	.	TRBJ2-7	CASSLDRDHEQYF
TRBV29-1	once	TRBJ1-1	CSVGRDGNTEAFF
TRBV5-1	.	TRBJ2-7	CASSLGLAGGVYEQYF
TRBV18	.	TRBJ1-2	CASQLGTGGDYGYTF
TRBV5-1	.	TRBJ1-4	CASSLATTGSSTNEKLFF
TRBV5-1	.	TRBJ2-3	CASSLGPGLTADTQYF
TRBV14	.	TRBJ1-1	CASSPWTGGDTEAFF
TRBV7-9	.	TRBJ1-4	CASSSGQGGLGAGEKLFF
TRBV29-1	.	TRBJ2-3	CSAFKLAGGTDTQYF
TRBV19	.	TRBJ2-7	CASSIRGAIHEQYF
TRBV29-1	many	TRBJ1-5	CSVVVPYSNQPQHF
TRBV18	.	TRBJ2-1	CASSRGLAETGEQFF
TRBV4-2	.	TRBJ2-7	CASSQEGRDDEQYF
TRBV7-9	.	TRBJ2-1	CASSLGRSSIEQFF
TRBV29-1	.	TRBJ2-2	CSAPLAGHTGELFF
TRBV4-1	many	TRBJ1-1	CASSQDRGLRRGLNTEAFF
TRBV19	few	TRBJ2-4	CASSIMASGRPGNIQYF
TRBV6-1	.	TRBJ2-2	CASSEGTATGELFF
TRBV7-8	.	TRBJ2-2	CASSLRARGTGELFF
TRBV28	.	TRBJ2-3	CASSLGASTDTQYF
TRBV28	.	TRBJ1-1	CASRAFRGPNTEAFF
TRBV28	.	TRBJ1-3	CASRPSDSTQRNTIYF
TRBV28	.	TRBJ2-7	CASHRQGVYEQYF
TRBV6-6	.	TRBJ2-7	CASSPVGGWSNLEQYF